Sequencing of this T cell receptor beta chain was carried out in a study of a mutant IDH1 vaccine in newly diagnosed glioma. Whole-study context: There were eight vaccinations for patients, given in weeks 1, 3, 5, 7, 11, 15, 19 and 23. Vaccination began 4-6 weeks post radiotherapy alone, or with temozolomide cycles.

This CDR3 spans 20 amino acids. With 4 bases removed from V and 3 bases from J, the gap between germline ends came to 29 bases. CDR1 and CDR2 from the germline V gene are LGHNA and YSLEER. Of note for this clone: The antigen remains unidentified.

As to time point: week 23, last vaccination. A 20-mer mutant IDH1 peptide at 300 ug was injected subcutaneously with topical imiquimod. The donors had new WHO grade 3 or 4 astrocytomas; these were IDH1-mutant and ATRX-lost. Clones were sequenced by immunoSEQ multiplex PCR, and TCRdb holds only the in-frame ones, with some missing. The data show tens of thousands of clones, 84% seen once. The sequencing used PBMCs, collected from a glioma patient whose treatment included an IDH1 peptide vaccine. This TCR came from a man aged 18 to 30 with glioma. The rearrangement joins TRBV4-3 to TRBJ2-3; a weak D match, TRBD1 (5 bases). This CDR3 is CASSPEPTASSQWATDTQYF. The CDR3 nucleotides are TGCGCCAGCAGCCCCGAACCGACAGCCAGCTCACAGTGGGCAACAGATACGCAGTATTTT.